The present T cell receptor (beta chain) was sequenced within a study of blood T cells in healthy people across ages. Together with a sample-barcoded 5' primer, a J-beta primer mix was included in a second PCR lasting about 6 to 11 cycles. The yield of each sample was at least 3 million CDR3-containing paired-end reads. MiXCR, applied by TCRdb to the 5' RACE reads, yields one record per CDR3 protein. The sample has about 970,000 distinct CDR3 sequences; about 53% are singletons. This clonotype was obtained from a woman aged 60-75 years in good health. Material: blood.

CDR3 residues: CASSFAGQGKDTQYF. In DNA form, the CDR3 reads TGTGCCAGCAGCTTTGCGGGACAGGGGAAAGATACGCAGTATTTT. The chain has TRBV7-2 and TRBJ2-3; 10 positions match TRBD1. The ends lost 3 bases at V and 5 bases at J; junction bases unmatched: 5. Germline values: CDR1 SGHTA, CDR2 FQGNSA. This CDR3 comprises 15 residues.